This is a list of T cell receptor beta chains from one sample in a study of regulatory T cells in long-lasting Graves disease. TCRdb re-called the multiplex PCR reads through MiXCR, storing one row per CDR3 protein. The sample holds 500,000 or so distinct CDR3 sequences, around 16% seen once. The same specimen was also included in a second study, on T cells in Graves' hyperthyroidism and ophthalmopathy.

The input for sequencing was peripheral blood mononuclear cells (PBMCs), taken at new diagnosis, from a patient treated with antithyroid drugs. All receptors derive from a man aged 35-49 years with Graves disease. Both conserved end residues are part of each CDR3. The order of the fields is D gene, V gene, J gene, clone size, CDR3 DNA, CDR3 protein. D genes are given only for firm matches. A clone size is listed for some rows: how often the clone was seen (once, few, many), or a class if it is expanded.

D gene: -; V gene: TRBV7-9; J gene: TRBJ2-5; clone size: many; CDR3 DNA: TGTGCCAGCAGAAAGGACAGACTCCAAGAGACCCAGTACTTC; CDR3 protein: CASRKDRLQETQYF
D gene: -; V gene: TRBV5-1; J gene: TRBJ1-1; clone size: few; CDR3 DNA: TGCGCCAGCAGCTTGACCGGGGAAGAGAACACTGAAGCTTTCTTT; CDR3 protein: CASSLTGEENTEAFF
D gene: -; V gene: TRBV6-2/TRBV6-3; J gene: TRBJ1-3; clone size: many; CDR3 DNA: TGTGCCAGCAGCCTCGGATTCGGAAACACCATATATTTT; CDR3 protein: CASSLGFGNTIYF
D gene: -; V gene: TRBV6-5; J gene: TRBJ2-7; clone size: many; CDR3 DNA: TGTGCCAGCAGTTACATGACAGGCACCTCCTACGAGCAGTACTTC; CDR3 protein: CASSYMTGTSYEQYF
D gene: -; V gene: TRBV7-8; J gene: TRBJ2-5; clone size: few; CDR3 DNA: TGTGCCAGCAGATTTGACAGGCTTGAGACCCAGTACTTC; CDR3 protein: CASRFDRLETQYF
D gene: TRBD2; V gene: TRBV15; J gene: TRBJ2-3; clone size: few; CDR3 DNA: TGTGCCACCAGCGGACTAGCGGCAGATACGCAGTATTTT; CDR3 protein: CATSGLAADTQYF
D gene: -; V gene: TRBV20-1; J gene: TRBJ2-7; clone size: many; CDR3 DNA: TGCAGTGCTAACACGAATACCTACGAGCAGTACTTC; CDR3 protein: CSANTNTYEQYF
D gene: -; V gene: TRBV18; J gene: TRBJ1-1; clone size: many; CDR3 DNA: TGTGCCAGCTCAGGGAGGGTGTACACTGAAGCTTTCTTT; CDR3 protein: CASSGRVYTEAFF
D gene: -; V gene: TRBV2; J gene: TRBJ2-1; clone size: many; CDR3 DNA: TGTGCCAGCATTGTTGGGGTCGCTGAGCAGTTCTTC; CDR3 protein: CASIVGVAEQFF
D gene: TRBD2; V gene: TRBV3-1; J gene: TRBJ2-1; clone size: few; CDR3 DNA: TGTGCCAGCAGCCTTCGACTAGCGGGGACTCGAGAGCAGTTCTTC; CDR3 protein: CASSLRLAGTREQFF
D gene: -; V gene: TRBV6-1; J gene: TRBJ1-5; clone size: few; CDR3 DNA: TGTGCCAGCAGAAAGGACGGGGACAATCAGCCCCAGCATTTT; CDR3 protein: CASRKDGDNQPQHF
D gene: -; V gene: TRBV18; J gene: TRBJ1-5; clone size: many; CDR3 DNA: TGTGCCAGCTCACCGACAACCGGTTGGCAGCCCCAGCATTTT; CDR3 protein: CASSPTTGWQPQHF
D gene: -; V gene: TRBV29-1; J gene: TRBJ2-6; clone size: -; CDR3 DNA: TGCAGCGTTGAAGATCGCAATGTGGCCTCTGGGGCCAACGTCCTGACTTTC; CDR3 protein: CSVEDRNVASGANVLTF
D gene: TRBD2; V gene: TRBV20-1; J gene: TRBJ2-1; clone size: few; CDR3 DNA: TGCAGTGCTAGGACCCTAGCGGGAGGGCCTTACAATGAGCAGTTCTTC; CDR3 protein: CSARTLAGGPYNEQFF
D gene: TRBD1; V gene: TRBV6-2/TRBV6-3; J gene: TRBJ2-7; clone size: many; CDR3 DNA: TGTGCCAGCAGTGAACAGGGGTACGAGCAGTACTTC; CDR3 protein: CASSEQGYEQYF
D gene: -; V gene: TRBV28; J gene: TRBJ2-7; clone size: many; CDR3 DNA: TGTGCCAGCCAGAACGCCGGACGCTCCTACGAGCAGTACTTC; CDR3 protein: CASQNAGRSYEQYF
D gene: -; V gene: TRBV29-1; J gene: TRBJ1-2; clone size: few; CDR3 DNA: TGCAGCGTTCGGTCCGGGGGATATGGCTACACCTTC; CDR3 protein: CSVRSGGYGYTF
D gene: TRBD2; V gene: TRBV25-1; J gene: TRBJ2-5; clone size: -; CDR3 DNA: TGTGCCAGCAGTGATACAAGGACTAGCGGGTTCGGGAGAGAGACCCAGTACTTC; CDR3 protein: CASSDTRTSGFGRETQYF
D gene: -; V gene: TRBV11-2; J gene: TRBJ1-4; clone size: -; CDR3 DNA: TGTGCCAGCAGCTCGCCACGAACCTTTGAAAAACTGTTTTTT; CDR3 protein: CASSSPRTFEKLFF
D gene: -; V gene: TRBV2; J gene: TRBJ2-1; clone size: many; CDR3 DNA: TGTGCCAGCAGTCCCGACCCTAACTACAATGAGCAGTTCTTC; CDR3 protein: CASSPDPNYNEQFF
D gene: -; V gene: TRBV18; J gene: TRBJ2-1; clone size: -; CDR3 DNA: TGTGCCAGCTCACCACCTCGAGGCCTAATCTCCTACAATGAGCAGTTCTTC; CDR3 protein: CASSPPRGLISYNEQFF
D gene: -; V gene: TRBV2; J gene: TRBJ1-1; clone size: -; CDR3 DNA: TGTGCCAGCAGTCCTATTACCCGGGCCCCAATAAACACTGAAGCTTTCTTT; CDR3 protein: CASSPITRAPINTEAFF
D gene: TRBD2; V gene: TRBV6-1; J gene: TRBJ2-1; clone size: -; CDR3 DNA: TGTGCCAGCAGTGTTAGCGGGACTAGCGGGAGGGCCTACTACAATGAGCAGTTCTTC; CDR3 protein: CASSVSGTSGRAYYNEQFF
D gene: -; V gene: TRBV12-3/TRBV12-4; J gene: TRBJ1-2; clone size: many; CDR3 DNA: TGTGCCAGCAGTGCCTTAGACTATAGGGGCTACACCTTC; CDR3 protein: CASSALDYRGYTF
D gene: TRBD1; V gene: TRBV20-1; J gene: TRBJ2-7; clone size: many; CDR3 DNA: TGCAGTGCTAGTAACCCCCGGACAGGGAACTACGAGCAGTACTTC; CDR3 protein: CSASNPRTGNYEQYF
D gene: TRBD1; V gene: TRBV20-1; J gene: TRBJ1-6; clone size: few; CDR3 DNA: TGCAGTGCTGCACAGGGGGTTAGGTCACCCCTCCACTTT; CDR3 protein: CSAAQGVRSPLHF
D gene: -; V gene: TRBV28; J gene: TRBJ2-1; clone size: many; CDR3 DNA: TGTGCCAGCAGTCACCCGGCGGGGAACTATCACAATGAGCAGTTCTTC; CDR3 protein: CASSHPAGNYHNEQFF
D gene: TRBD1; V gene: TRBV3-1; J gene: TRBJ1-5; clone size: many; CDR3 DNA: TGTGCCAGCAGCCCCCAGGGGGGTCAGCCCCAGCATTTT; CDR3 protein: CASSPQGGQPQHF
D gene: TRBD1; V gene: TRBV13; J gene: TRBJ2-7; clone size: -; CDR3 DNA: TGTGCCAGCAGCTCCGGGACAGGACCGGCTACCTACGAGCAGTACTTC; CDR3 protein: CASSSGTGPATYEQYF
D gene: TRBD1; V gene: TRBV5-1; J gene: TRBJ1-1; clone size: -; CDR3 DNA: TGCGCCAGCAGCACACTGACAGGGGCATTGAACACTGAAGCTTTCTTT; CDR3 protein: CASSTLTGALNTEAFF
D gene: TRBD1; V gene: TRBV25-1; J gene: TRBJ2-2; clone size: -; CDR3 DNA: TGTGCCAGCAGTGGTCACAGGGGAACCGGGGAGCTGTTTTTT; CDR3 protein: CASSGHRGTGELFF
D gene: -; V gene: TRBV19; J gene: TRBJ1-2; clone size: few; CDR3 DNA: TGTGCCAGTAGTATAGGGCAGGGAGAGAACTATGGCTACACCTTC; CDR3 protein: CASSIGQGENYGYTF
D gene: -; V gene: TRBV20-1; J gene: TRBJ2-4; clone size: many; CDR3 DNA: TGCAGTGCTAGAGGAGGATACAAAAACATTCAGTACTTC; CDR3 protein: CSARGGYKNIQYF
D gene: -; V gene: TRBV6-1; J gene: TRBJ1-1; clone size: many; CDR3 DNA: TGTGCCAGCAGTAGGGGCCTCGGAGCCAAAGCTTTCTTT; CDR3 protein: CASSRGLGAKAFF
D gene: TRBD1; V gene: TRBV14; J gene: TRBJ1-2; clone size: many; CDR3 DNA: TGTGCCAGCAGCCAAGTGACCCACCCCGGGACAGGTGCCGGCTACACCTTC; CDR3 protein: CASSQVTHPGTGAGYTF
D gene: -; V gene: TRBV6-1; J gene: TRBJ2-7; clone size: many; CDR3 DNA: TGTGCCAGCAGTCGAGCCGGCGACGAGCAGTACTTC; CDR3 protein: CASSRAGDEQYF